Below, 27 T cell receptor beta chains from the same sample are listed, as sequenced in a study of blood T cell repertoires in COVID-19. Measured with immunoSEQ multiplex PCR; TCRdb has only the in-frame clones, and not every one. Altogether approximately 92,000 clones are present, around 80% being singletons, with the ten largest covering approximately 18%. Sequencing was carried out using peripheral blood. The receptors here all came from a man older than 75 with acute or convalescent COVID-19.

The genes are TRBV27 and TRBJ2-3, with 12 nucleotides matching TRBD2. The V and J ends lost 2 bases and 4 bases, in that order; junction bases with no gene match: 10. The CDR3 is made up of 18 amino acids. Germline V gene lookup returns CDR1 MNHEY and CDR2 SMNVEV (reference sequence). The CDR3 region is CASSLLAGGPQSADTQYF. DNA for the CDR3: TGTGCCAGCAGTTTACTAGCGGGGGGGCCCCAGTCAGCAGATACGCAGTATTTT.

The V and J genes are TRBV5-1 and TRBJ2-5, with D maybe TRBD2 (6 bases). V was shortened by 6 bases and J by 5 bases, with 14 bases between the two germline ends. The CDR3 runs 13 residues. Per germline, CDR1 SGHRS and CDR2 YFSETQ. The CDR3 protein is CASKEGDVETQYF. As DNA, the CDR3 is TGCGCCAGCAAGGAGGGTGATGTTGAGACCCAGTACTTC.

This clone was recorded only once. This rearrangement joins TRBV18 to TRBJ2-4; a possible D gene is TRBD1 (5 bases). Trimming left V 3 bases short and J 5 bases short, with 14 bases between. The CDR3 runs 15 residues. Germline V gene lookup returns CDR1 KGHSH and CDR2 LQKENI. The CDR3 region has the DNA TGTGCCAGCTCACCTTCCAGGGTCTCCGAAAACATTCAGTACTTC. Residues: CASSPSRVSENIQYF.

J is TRBJ2-3 and V is TRBV6-5; D is perhaps TRBD2 (6 bases). V lost 6 bases and J 3 bases, leaving 13 bases between the germline ends. CDR1 MNHEY and CDR2 SVGAGI come from the germline V gene. The CDR3 is 14 amino acids. CDR3 sequence reads: CASRRAGRTDTQYF. The CDR3 region has the DNA TGTGCCAGCAGAAGGGCGGGAAGGACAGATACGCAGTATTTT.

The V gene is TRBV6-2 or TRBV6-3, the J gene TRBJ2-7; D is unresolved. This CDR3 is 12 amino acids long. V was clipped by 0 bases and J by 3 bases, with 3 bases between them. Germline values: CDR1 MNHEY, CDR2 SVGEGT. The CDR3 sequence is CASSYSLYEQYF. The CDR3 coding sequence is TGTGCCAGCAGTTACTCTCTCTACGAGCAGTACTTC.

The CDR3 sequence is CASSPSAGASGDRNTGELFF. The DNA of the CDR3 is TGTGCCAGCAGTCCATCCGCTGGGGCTAGCGGGGACCGAAACACCGGGGAGCTGTTTTTT. The genes are TRBV28 and TRBJ2-2; TRBD2 aligns across 9 bases. The CDR3 covers 20 residues. Germline assignment: CDR1 MDHEN and CDR2 SYDVKM. The V gene end was trimmed by 5 bases and the J gene end by 2 bases; junction bases not matched to a gene: 18.

V and J are TRBV6-5 and TRBJ2-7; D unclear. The V gene's germline CDR1 is MNHEY and CDR2 SVGAGI. Trimming left V 5 bases short and J 10 bases short, with 15 bases between. CDR3 length: 12 residues. The CDR3 region has the DNA TGTGCCAGCAGTCTAACTGCTTACGGTCAGTACTTC. It codes for CASSLTAYGQYF.

V and J are TRBV6-1 and TRBJ1-1; 9 bases align to TRBD1. This CDR3 spans 14 amino acids. Per the germline V gene, CDR1 is MNHNS and CDR2 is SASEGT. The junction had 3 bases not matched to a gene; V was cut back by 3 bases and J by 4 bases. CDR3 sequence: CASSERQGGTEAFF. In DNA, the CDR3 is TGTGCCAGCAGTGAGAGACAGGGGGGCACTGAAGCTTTCTTT.

The chain combines TRBV25-1 with TRBJ2-7; possibly TRBD2 for D (6 bases). This CDR3 spans 16 amino acids. Per the germline V gene, CDR1 is MGHDK and CDR2 is SYGVNS. Deletions cut 3 bases from V and 5 bases from J, with 20 bases between. The CDR3 is CASSDPHLEGRHEQYF. CDR3 DNA sequence: TGTGCCAGCAGTGACCCTCATTTGGAGGGGCGCCACGAGCAGTACTTC.

The V call is TRBV6-2 or TRBV6-3, the J call TRBJ2-2; 9 bases are shared with TRBD1. J was trimmed by 5 bases and V by 6 bases; bases with no gene match: 4. The CDR3 has 14 amino acids. Germline V lookup: CDR1 MNHEY, CDR2 SVGEGT. CDR3 protein: CASSTGGITGELFF. Here the CDR3 DNA reads TGTGCCAGCAGCACAGGGGGCATAACCGGGGAGCTGTTTTTT.

This chain uses TRBV28 with TRBJ2-1; 7 bases agree with TRBD1. The V gene's germline CDR1 is MDHEN and CDR2 SYDVKM. This CDR3 contains 15 residues. The trim removed 6 bases at V and 3 bases at J, leaving 8 bases unmatched. CDR3 protein: CASRISGTDYNEQFF. Here the CDR3 DNA reads TGTGCCAGCAGAATATCCGGGACAGACTACAATGAGCAGTTCTTC.

This sequence joins TRBV12-5 and TRBJ1-1, with a tentative D call TRBD1 (6 bases). The CDR3 runs 14 residues. Germline V gene lookup returns CDR1 LGHNT and CDR2 FRNRAP. V was pared by 5 bases and J by 5 bases, with 15 bases between. CDR3 region: CASGPGRGGTEAFF. In nucleotides, the CDR3 is TGTGCTAGTGGTCCCGGCAGGGGAGGGACTGAAGCTTTCTTT.

The chain couples TRBV5-1 to TRBJ1-2; no reliable D call. Trimming shortened V by 0 bases and J by 4 bases, and 10 bases separated the two germline ends. The CDR3 is 14 amino acids. Germline assignment: CDR1 SGHRS and CDR2 YFSETQ. This CDR3 reads CASSLVEGTYGYTF. The CDR3 coding sequence is TGCGCCAGCAGCTTGGTTGAGGGAACCTATGGCTACACCTTC.

This chain uses TRBV27 with TRBJ2-5; D possibly corresponds to TRBD2 (6 bases). The germline V gene has CDR1 MNHEY and CDR2 SMNVEV (reference sequence). Trimming left V 6 bases short and J 1 base short, with 15 bases between. This CDR3 contains 15 residues. The CDR3 sequence: CASRPVVGGQETQYF. CDR3 nucleotides: TGTGCCAGCAGGCCAGTAGTGGGGGGCCAAGAGACCCAGTACTTC.

The rearrangement joins TRBV9 to TRBJ2-5, with TRBD2 identical over 11 bases. The CDR3 runs 16 residues. The germline V gene has CDR1 SGDLS and CDR2 YYNGEE. J lost 1 base, V lost 3 bases, and 5 bases had no gene match. CDR3 nucleotides: TGTGCCAGCAGCGCAGGACTAGCGGGCCCCCAAGAGACCCAGTACTTC. Its protein product is CASSAGLAGPQETQYF.

This clone showed up just once. The CDR3 DNA sequence: TGTGCCAGCTCACCGACAGGGGGCGAGGGCTACACCTTC. Amino acid sequence: CASSPTGGEGYTF. This chain uses TRBV18 with TRBJ1-2; TRBD1 matches at 10 bases. Germline CDR1 is KGHSH and CDR2 is LQKENI. The V and J ends lost 3 bases and 8 bases, in that order; junction bases with no gene match: 3. The CDR3 is 13 residues long.

The gene calls are TRBV6-5 and TRBJ2-1, with TRBD1 matching over 7 bases. Trimming at V came to 3 bases and at J to 6 bases, leaving 5 bases not matched to a gene. There are 14 residues in the CDR3. CDR1 is MNHEY, CDR2 SVGAGI, per germline. This CDR3 is CASSYYRGANEQFF. The CDR3, as DNA: TGTGCCAGCAGTTATTACAGGGGAGCCAATGAGCAGTTCTTC.

This chain uses TRBV10-2 with TRBJ2-7, with D maybe TRBD2 (6 bases). CDR1 is WSHSY and CDR2 is SAAADI in the germline V gene. Trimming shortened V by 4 bases and J by 2 bases, and 12 bases separated the two germline ends. The CDR3 extends over 14 amino acids. CDR3 in DNA: TGCGCCAGCAGTGGGGGGGACGGGCCCTACGAGCAGTACTTC. This codes for CASSGGDGPYEQYF.

This chain uses TRBV27 with TRBJ2-7; TRBD2 matches 15 bases. Germline CDR1 is MNHEY and CDR2 is SMNVEV (reference sequence). V gave up 4 bases and J gave up 7 bases; unmatched junction bases: 2. The CDR3 loop spans 14 amino acids. CDR3 region: CASSSGLAGGEQYF. The CDR3 DNA reads as TGTGCCAGCAGTTCGGGACTAGCGGGAGGTGAGCAGTACTTC.

The rearrangement links TRBV28 to TRBJ2-6; the match to TRBD1 covers 9 bases. This CDR3 has 18 residues. V lost 6 bases to trimming and J lost 2 bases; unmatched junction nucleotides: 11. Germline CDR1 reads MDHEN; CDR2 reads SYDVKM. The CDR3 coding sequence is TGTGCCAGCAGCTCTTGGAGGGACAGGGCTACTGGGGCCAACGTCCTGACTTTC. This gives the protein CASSSWRDRATGANVLTF.

The V gene is TRBV5-1, the J gene TRBJ1-2, with a possible D match to TRBD1 (6 bases). The V end lost 0 bases, the J end lost 7 bases, and 13 bases lay between the germline ends. The CDR3 is 14 amino acids. Germline CDR1 reads SGHRS; CDR2 reads YFSETQ. CDR3 residues: CASSLEDTGFGYTF. As DNA, the CDR3 is TGCGCCAGCAGCTTGGAAGATACAGGGTTTGGCTACACCTTC. The full variable domain, rest sourced from reference TRBV5-1 and TRBJ1-2, is KAGVTQTPRYLIKTRGQQVTLSCSPISGHRSVSWYQQTPGQGLQFLFEYFSETQRNKGNFPGRFSGRQFSNSRSEMNVSTLELGDSALYLCASSLEDTGFGYTFGSGTRLTVV.

This chain joins TRBV18 and TRBJ2-1; tentatively, D is TRBD2 (6 bases). The CDR3 has 13 residues. Deletions cut 0 bases from V and 9 bases from J, with 9 bases between. CDR1 KGHSH and CDR2 LQKENI come from the germline V gene. CDR3 sequence: CASSPPSSGEQFF. For the CDR3, the DNA is TGTGCCAGCTCACCACCTAGTAGCGGTGAGCAGTTCTTC.

This sequence joins TRBV24-1 and TRBJ1-1; 8 bases match TRBD1. This CDR3 comprises 13 residues. With 12 bases clipped from V and 5 bases from J, the junction kept 10 bases outside the gene matches. CDR1 is KGHDR, CDR2 SFDVKD, per germline. The CDR3 DNA reads TGTGCCCTGAGGACAGGGTGGTTGACTGAAGCTTTCTTT. Translating gives CALRTGWLTEAFF.

V usage is TRBV29-1 and J usage is TRBJ2-1, with D perhaps matching TRBD2 (6 bases). Germline CDR1 reads SQVTM; CDR2 reads ANQGSEA. The CDR3 covers 13 residues. Deletions cut 2 bases from V and 9 bases from J, with 14 bases between. The CDR3 spells CSVETSLSGEQFF. CDR3 nucleotides: TGCAGCGTTGAAACTAGCTTATCGGGTGAGCAGTTCTTC.

The chain combines TRBV4-3 with TRBJ1-1; 11 nucleotides agree with TRBD1. CDR1 is LGHNA, CDR2 YSLEER, per germline. The CDR3 totals 17 residues. Trimming removed 1 base from V and 6 bases from J; junction bases left unmatched: 10. The CDR3 nucleotides are TGCGCCAGCAGCCAAGGGTCGATAGGGGGACAGGGGGCTGAAGCTTTCTTT. It specifies CASSQGSIGGQGAEAFF.

The chain has TRBV18 and TRBJ2-5; D unresolved. Germline loops: CDR1 KGHSH, CDR2 LQKENI. Trimming left V 4 bases short and J 0 bases short, with 6 bases between. The CDR3 loop spans 13 amino acids. The CDR3: CASSRQDQETQYF. CDR3 DNA sequence: TGTGCCAGCTCACGGCAGGACCAAGAGACCCAGTACTTC.

V gene TRBV5-1 combines with J gene TRBJ2-3; D might be TRBD2 (6 bases). Trimming pared 4 bases from V and 2 bases from J, leaving 14 bases between. This CDR3 is built from 15 residues. CDR1 SGHRS and CDR2 YFSETQ come from the germline V gene. CDR3 region: CASSLLAGDTDTQYF. The CDR3 DNA is TGCGCCAGCAGCCTACTAGCCGGTGACACAGATACGCAGTATTTT.